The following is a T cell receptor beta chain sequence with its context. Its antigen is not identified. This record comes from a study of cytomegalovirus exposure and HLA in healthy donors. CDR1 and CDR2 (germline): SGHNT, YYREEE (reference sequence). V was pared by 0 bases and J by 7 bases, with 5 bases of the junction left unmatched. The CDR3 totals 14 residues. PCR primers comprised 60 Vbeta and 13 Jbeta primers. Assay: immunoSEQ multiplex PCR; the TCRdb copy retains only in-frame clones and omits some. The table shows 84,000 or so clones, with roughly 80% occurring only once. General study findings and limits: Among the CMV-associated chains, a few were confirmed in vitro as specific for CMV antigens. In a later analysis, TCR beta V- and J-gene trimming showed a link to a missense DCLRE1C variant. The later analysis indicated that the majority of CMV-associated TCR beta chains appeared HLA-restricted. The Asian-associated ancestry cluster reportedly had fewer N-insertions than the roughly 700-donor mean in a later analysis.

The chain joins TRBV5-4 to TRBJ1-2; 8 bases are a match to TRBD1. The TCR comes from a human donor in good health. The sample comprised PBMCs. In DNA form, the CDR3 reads TGTGCCAGCAGCTTGGGGACAGGGCTGGGTGGCTACACCTTC. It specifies CASSLGTGLGGYTF.